Shown below are 25 T cell receptor beta chains from a single sample sequenced in a study of identical twins. TCRdb recomputed calls from the 5' RACE reads with MiXCR, one row per CDR3 protein. The data show 520,000 or so distinct CDR3 sequences, roughly 21% seen once. This sample was also put to use in a study of T cells expressing NK-cell markers.

The sample was CD4+ T cells sorted from blood. These receptors originate from a woman younger than 35 in good health.

Comments on this clonotype: Relative to the germline gene, one junction end is altered; a read error may explain this. The chain has TRBV25-1 and TRBJ1-5, with a weak D call TRBD1 (5 bases). Germline loops: CDR1 MGHDK, CDR2 SYGVNS. The CDR3 sequence is 15 residues long. The CDR3 nucleotides are TGTGCCGGCAGTGAATCCCAGGGTGGCAATCAGCCCCAGCATTTT. Amino acids: CAGSESQGGNQPQHF. Combining the CDR3 with reference TRBV25-1 and TRBJ1-5 gives the whole variable domain EADIYQTPRYLVIGTGKKITLECSQTMGHDKMYWYQQDPGMELHLIHYSYGVNSTEKGDLSSESTVSRIRTEHFPLTLESARPSHTSQYLCAGSESQGGNQPQHFGDGTRLSIL.

This clonotype was counted only a few times. The chain uses TRBV9 and TRBJ1-1; 12 bases map to TRBD1. Per germline, CDR1 SGDLS and CDR2 YYNGEE. The CDR3 is 16 residues long. Germline trimming cut 4 bases from V and 3 bases from J; bases unmatched to any gene: 7. CDR3 nucleotides: TGTGCCAGCAGCCCCGGGACAGGGGGCTTCTACACTGAAGCTTTCTTT. It is translated as CASSPGTGGFYTEAFF.

This clonotype was picked up a small number of times. The genes are TRBV4-2 and TRBJ2-3, with D perhaps TRBD2 (5 bases). The CDR3 length is 12 residues. Germline V gene lookup returns CDR1 LGHNA and CDR2 YNFKEQ. The V end was cut by 3 bases, the J end by 8 bases, with 9 bases between. The CDR3 sequence is CASSHLEGTQYF. The CDR3 DNA reads TGTGCCAGCAGCCACCTAGAGGGTACGCAGTATTTT.

The genes are TRBV20-1 and TRBJ1-5; TRBD1 aligns across 9 bases. CDR1 is DFQATT, CDR2 SNEGSKA, per germline (reference sequence). This CDR3 has 12 amino acids. V trimming: 6 bases; J trimming: 4 bases; junction bases outside the gene matches: 1. The DNA for the CDR3 is TGCAGTGCGGGACAGGGTAATCAGCCCCAGCATTTT. This encodes CSAGQGNQPQHF.

The rearrangement links TRBV5-6 to TRBJ2-5; 11 positions match TRBD2. The CDR3 totals 16 residues. Trimming at V came to 3 bases and at J to 3 bases, leaving 7 bases not matched to a gene. Germline values: CDR1 SGHDT, CDR2 YYEEEE. CDR3 sequence: CASSSLGTSGEETQYF. The CDR3 nucleotides are TGTGCCAGCAGCTCCCTCGGGACTAGCGGCGAAGAGACCCAGTACTTC.

J is TRBJ2-1 and V is TRBV20-1; 8 nucleotides align to TRBD2. The CDR3 consists of 13 residues. J was trimmed by 10 bases and V by 0 bases; bases with no gene match: 5. Germline CDR1 and CDR2: DFQATT and SNEGSKA (reference sequence). In nucleotides, the CDR3 is TGCAGTGCTAGAGACGGGACTAGAGAAGAGCAGTTCTTC. Its translation: CSARDGTREEQFF.

This clonotype has more than one count but fewer than ten. The V call is TRBV7-2, the J call TRBJ2-3, with D perhaps TRBD1 or TRBD2 (5 bases each). CDR1 SGHTA and CDR2 FQGNSA come from the germline V gene. This CDR3 has 15 residues. Trimming removed 5 bases from V and 3 bases from J, with 15 bases in between. CDR3: CASSHASGRTDTQYF. The CDR3 DNA is TGTGCCAGCAGCCACGCCTCGGGGCGGACAGATACGCAGTATTTT.

This clonotype has a handful of counts. This chain links TRBV5-1 with TRBJ2-2; D remains ambiguous. Trimming removed 2 bases at V and 7 bases at J, with 3 bases between. This CDR3 region has 11 residues. Germline CDR1 reads SGHRS; CDR2 reads YFSETQ. CDR3 amino acids: CASSFNGELFF. In DNA form, the CDR3 reads TGCGCCAGCAGCTTTAACGGGGAGCTGTTTTTT.

This clonotype showed up many times. The chain couples TRBV12-3 or TRBV12-4 to TRBJ1-1; no clear D gene. Trimming stripped 6 bases from V and 2 bases from J, with 13 bases between. The CDR3 contains 14 residues. CDR3 bases: TGTGCCAGCAGCCCGGGTGGCTACAACACTGAAGCTTTCTTT. It encodes CASSPGGYNTEAFF.

This clonotype was counted between two and nine times. The chain combines TRBV20-1 with TRBJ2-3; 8 bases are shared with TRBD2. Germline CDR1 and CDR2: DFQATT and SNEGSKA (reference sequence). The trim removed 4 bases at V and 1 base at J, leaving 4 bases unmatched. The CDR3 has 14 amino acids. In DNA form, the CDR3 reads TGCAGTGCTAAATATAGCGGGGGCACAGATACGCAGTATTTT. Amino acids: CSAKYSGGTDTQYF.

In its sample, this clonotype was seen a few times. The V call is TRBV9, the J call TRBJ1-1, with 9 nucleotides matching TRBD1. The CDR3 sequence is 13 residues long. From germline, CDR1 is SGDLS and CDR2 YYNGEE. The trim removed 3 bases at V and 6 bases at J, leaving 3 bases unmatched. CDR3 bases: TGTGCCAGCAGCGCCTGGGACAGGGCTGAAGCTTTCTTT. Translating gives CASSAWDRAEAFF.

This clonotype has more than one count but fewer than ten. The gene calls are TRBV29-1 and TRBJ1-1; no reliable D call. Trimming shortened V by 0 bases and J by 11 bases, and 13 bases separated the two germline ends. The CDR3 runs 12 residues. CDR1 is SQVTM, CDR2 ANQGSEA, per germline. In nucleotides, the CDR3 is TGCAGCGTTGAAGATTGGTCCCGGGAGGCTTTCTTT. Its translation is CSVEDWSREAFF.

The CDR3 loop is CASSEIISGSWETQYF. The CDR3 nucleotides are TGTGCCAGCAGTGAAATTATTAGCGGGAGTTGGGAGACCCAGTACTTC. The chain couples TRBV6-1 to TRBJ2-5; 9 positions match TRBD2. This CDR3 region has 16 residues. From germline, CDR1 is MNHNS and CDR2 SASEGT. The ends lost 2 bases at V and 5 bases at J; junction bases unmatched: 9.

This chain joins TRBV7-2 and TRBJ2-1; no clear D. Per germline, CDR1 SGHTA and CDR2 FQGNSA. The V and J ends lost 0 bases and 5 bases respectively, with 8 bases between them. The CDR3 sequence is 14 residues long. DNA of the CDR3: TGTGCCAGCAGCTTAGCGCCCTGGAACAATGAGCAGTTCTTC. Translating it yields CASSLAPWNNEQFF.

The chain joins TRBV18 to TRBJ2-3; D perhaps matches TRBD1 (6 bases). This CDR3 spans 16 amino acids. V was clipped by 3 bases and J by 1 base, with 14 bases between them. Germline V gene lookup returns CDR1 KGHSH and CDR2 LQKENI. CDR3 loop: CASSPRLGTRTDTQYF. The DNA of the CDR3 is TGTGCCAGCTCACCCCGCCTGGGGACACGCACAGATACGCAGTATTTT.

Only a few counts were recorded for this clonotype. The chain links TRBV20-1 to TRBJ2-7; 11 positions match TRBD1. CDR1 is DFQATT and CDR2 is SNEGSKA in the germline V gene (reference sequence). CDR3 size: 14 residues. The trim removed 2 bases at V and 5 bases at J, leaving 5 bases unmatched. CDR3 in amino acids: CSARLGQGAHEQYF. The CDR3 DNA reads TGCAGTGCTAGACTCGGACAGGGGGCCCACGAGCAGTACTTC.

The V and J genes are TRBV7-2 and TRBJ2-1; 9 nucleotides agree with TRBD1. Trimming cost V 3 bases and J 6 bases; bases outside gene matches: 3. Germline V gene data show CDR1 as SGHTA and CDR2 as FQGNSA. The CDR3 has 14 amino acids. This chain's CDR3 is CASSLDRGANEQFF. The CDR3, as DNA: TGTGCCAGCAGCTTGGACAGGGGTGCCAATGAGCAGTTCTTC.

The rearrangement links TRBV6-1 to TRBJ2-7; the match to TRBD2 covers 11 bases. CDR3 size: 14 residues. Germline V gene sequence: CDR1 MNHNS, CDR2 SASEGT. With 6 bases clipped from V and 6 bases from J, the junction kept 7 bases outside the gene matches. CDR3 DNA sequence: TGTGCCAGCAGCGGACTAGCGGGCTACTCCGAGCAGTACTTC. This codes for CASSGLAGYSEQYF.

This clonotype was picked up a small number of times. The chain uses TRBV20-1 and TRBJ2-3; D remains ambiguous. The V end lost 6 bases, the J end lost 1 base, and 8 bases lay between the germline ends. Germline loops: CDR1 DFQATT, CDR2 SNEGSKA (reference sequence). This CDR3 contains 12 residues. For the CDR3, the DNA is TGCAGTGCCATTGAGGGCACAGATACGCAGTATTTT. Translating gives CSAIEGTDTQYF.

This clonotype has only a few counts. The chain couples TRBV7-2 to TRBJ1-2; D remains unclear. The length of the CDR3 is 15 residues. Germline loops: CDR1 SGHTA, CDR2 FQGNSA. V lost 5 bases and J lost 4, with 17 bases in between. In DNA, the CDR3 is TGTGCCAGCAGCCCCGACCAGCGACCTACCTATGGCTACACCTTC. Translating it yields CASSPDQRPTYGYTF.

This clonotype was found a few times. The V and J genes are TRBV7-2 and TRBJ2-3; TRBD2 matches at 13 bases. There are 16 residues in the CDR3. The V segment lost 5 bases and the J segment 7 bases; nucleotides outside the gene matches: 9. The germline CDR1 and CDR2 sequences are SGHTA and FQGNSA. CDR3 nucleotide sequence: TGTGCCAGCAGCACCACTAGCGGGAGGGGCCTAAATACGCAGTATTTT. This translates into CASSTTSGRGLNTQYF.

This clonotype was seen ten or more times. V and J are TRBV7-9 and TRBJ2-3, with 7 positions matching TRBD2. This CDR3 is built from 17 residues. The J segment lost 2 bases and the V segment lost 7 bases, leaving 15 bases of the junction unmatched. Germline V gene sequence: CDR1 SEHNR, CDR2 FQNEAQ (reference sequence). The DNA of the CDR3 is TGTGCCAGCAACCGCGGGCTAGGAGCGGGGCTCACAGATACGCAGTATTTT. Amino acids: CASNRGLGAGLTDTQYF.

This clonotype was counted ten times or more. The J gene is TRBJ2-7, the V gene TRBV29-1, with 11 bases lining up with TRBD1. Trimming took 4 bases from V and 1 from J; bases not matched to a gene: 3. The CDR3 runs to 14 residues. Germline CDR1 is SQVTM and CDR2 is ANQGSEA. The CDR3: CSVAGTGGSYEQYF. CDR3 sequence (DNA): TGCAGCGTTGCCGGGACAGGGGGTTCCTACGAGCAGTACTTC.

The V call is TRBV12-3 or TRBV12-4, the J call TRBJ2-7, with 8 bases aligning to TRBD1. V shed 4 bases and J 11 bases; nucleotides not matched to a gene: 13. The CDR3 length is 14 residues. This chain's CDR3 is CASSWGQVAKGKYF. The CDR3 DNA sequence: TGTGCCAGCAGTTGGGGACAGGTAGCAAAGGGGAAGTACTTC.

The chain links TRBV4-3 to TRBJ1-5; TRBD1 aligns across 9 bases. CDR1 and CDR2 from the germline V gene are LGHNA and YSLEER. This CDR3 region has 16 residues. J lost 5 bases, V lost 0 bases, and 5 bases had no gene match. CDR3 in DNA: TGCGCCAGCAGCCAAGAGTGGGACAGGGCTCATCAGCCCCAGCATTTT. It codes for CASSQEWDRAHQPQHF.